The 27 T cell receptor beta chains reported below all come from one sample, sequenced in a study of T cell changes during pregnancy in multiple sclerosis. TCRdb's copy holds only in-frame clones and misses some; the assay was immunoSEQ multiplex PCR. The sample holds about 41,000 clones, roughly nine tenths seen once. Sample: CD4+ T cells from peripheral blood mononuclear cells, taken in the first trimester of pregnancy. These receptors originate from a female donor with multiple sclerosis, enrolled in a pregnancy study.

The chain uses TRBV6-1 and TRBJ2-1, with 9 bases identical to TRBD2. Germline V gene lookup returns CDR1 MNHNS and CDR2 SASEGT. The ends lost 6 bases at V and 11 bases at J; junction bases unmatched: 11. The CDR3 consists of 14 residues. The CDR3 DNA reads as TGTGCCAGCAGATCGCGGGGTAGCGGGAGTCAGCAGTTCTTC. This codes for CASRSRGSGSQQFF.

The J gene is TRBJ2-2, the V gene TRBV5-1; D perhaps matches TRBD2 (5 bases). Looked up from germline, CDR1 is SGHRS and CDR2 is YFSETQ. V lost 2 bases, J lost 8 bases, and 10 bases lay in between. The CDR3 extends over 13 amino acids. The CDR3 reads CASSLQPGGELFF. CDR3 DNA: TGCGCCAGCAGCTTACAGCCGGGAGGGGAGCTGTTTTTT.

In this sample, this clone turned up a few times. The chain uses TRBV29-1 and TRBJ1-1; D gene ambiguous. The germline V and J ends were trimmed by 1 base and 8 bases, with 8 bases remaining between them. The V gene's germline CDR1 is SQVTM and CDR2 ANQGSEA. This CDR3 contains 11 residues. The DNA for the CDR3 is TGCAGCGTTGAAGTCGCTGAGGAAGCTTTCTTT. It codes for CSVEVAEEAFF.

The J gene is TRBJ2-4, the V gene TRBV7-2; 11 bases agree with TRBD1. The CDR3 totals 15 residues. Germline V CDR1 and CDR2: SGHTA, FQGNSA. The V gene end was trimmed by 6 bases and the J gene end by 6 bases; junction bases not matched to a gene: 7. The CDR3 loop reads CASRQTGTGGNIQYF. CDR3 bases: TGTGCCAGCAGACAGACCGGGACAGGGGGAAACATTCAGTACTTC.

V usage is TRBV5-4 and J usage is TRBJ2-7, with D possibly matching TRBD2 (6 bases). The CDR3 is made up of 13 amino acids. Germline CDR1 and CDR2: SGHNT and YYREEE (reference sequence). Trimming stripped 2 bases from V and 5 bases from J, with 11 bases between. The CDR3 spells CASSFTGRNEQYF. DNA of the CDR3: TGTGCCAGCAGCTTTACGGGGAGGAACGAGCAGTACTTC.

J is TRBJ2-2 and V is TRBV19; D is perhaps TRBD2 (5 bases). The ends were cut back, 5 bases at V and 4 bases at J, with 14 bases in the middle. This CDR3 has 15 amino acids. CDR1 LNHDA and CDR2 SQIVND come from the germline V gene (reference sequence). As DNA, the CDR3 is TGTGCCAGTAGTGCTGATGGACTTTCCACCGGGGAGCTGTTTTTT. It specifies CASSADGLSTGELFF.

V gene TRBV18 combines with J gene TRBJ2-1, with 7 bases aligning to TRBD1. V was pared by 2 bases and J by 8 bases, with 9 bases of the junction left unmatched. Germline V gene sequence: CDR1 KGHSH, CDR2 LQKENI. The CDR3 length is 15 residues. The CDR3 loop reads CASSPRATTGDEQFF. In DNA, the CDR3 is TGTGCCAGCTCACCAAGGGCGACTACAGGGGATGAGCAGTTCTTC.

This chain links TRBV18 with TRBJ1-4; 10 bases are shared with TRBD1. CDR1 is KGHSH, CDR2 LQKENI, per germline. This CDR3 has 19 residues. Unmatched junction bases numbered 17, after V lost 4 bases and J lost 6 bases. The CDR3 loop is CASSHVREYWDRGDEKLFF. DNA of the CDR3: TGTGCCAGCTCACATGTTCGGGAGTACTGGGACAGGGGTGATGAAAAACTGTTTTTT.

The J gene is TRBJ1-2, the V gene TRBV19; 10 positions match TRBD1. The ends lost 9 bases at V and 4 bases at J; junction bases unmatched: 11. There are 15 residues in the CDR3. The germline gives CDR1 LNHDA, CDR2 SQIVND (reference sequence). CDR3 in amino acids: CASLYTGQGGYGYTF. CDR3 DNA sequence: TGTGCCAGCCTATACACTGGACAGGGGGGCTATGGCTACACCTTC.

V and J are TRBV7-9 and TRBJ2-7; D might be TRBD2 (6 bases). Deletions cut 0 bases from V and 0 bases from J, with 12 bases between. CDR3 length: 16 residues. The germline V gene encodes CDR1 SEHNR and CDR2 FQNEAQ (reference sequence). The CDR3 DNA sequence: TGTGCCAGCAGCTTAGCCGCGGGGTCTATCTCCTACGAGCAGTACTTC. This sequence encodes CASSLAAGSISYEQYF.

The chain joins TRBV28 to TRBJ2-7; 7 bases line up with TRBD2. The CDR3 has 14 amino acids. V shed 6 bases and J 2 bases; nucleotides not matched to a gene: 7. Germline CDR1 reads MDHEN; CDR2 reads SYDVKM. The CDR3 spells CASSSSGPTYEQYF. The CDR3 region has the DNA TGTGCCAGCAGCTCTAGCGGACCTACCTACGAGCAGTACTTC.

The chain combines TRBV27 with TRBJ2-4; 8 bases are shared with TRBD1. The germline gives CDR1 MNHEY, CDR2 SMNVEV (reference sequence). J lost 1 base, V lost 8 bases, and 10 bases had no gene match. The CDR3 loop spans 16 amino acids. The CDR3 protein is CASGMHQGAAKNIQYF. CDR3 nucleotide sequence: TGTGCCAGCGGTATGCACCAGGGGGCTGCCAAAAACATTCAGTACTTC.

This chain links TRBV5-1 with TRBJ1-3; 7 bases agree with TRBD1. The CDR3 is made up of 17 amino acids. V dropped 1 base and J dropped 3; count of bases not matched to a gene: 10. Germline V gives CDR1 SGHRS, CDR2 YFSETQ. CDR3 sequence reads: CASSLFTPGGSGNTIYF. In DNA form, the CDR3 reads TGCGCCAGCAGCTTGTTTACCCCAGGGGGAAGTGGAAACACCATATATTTT.

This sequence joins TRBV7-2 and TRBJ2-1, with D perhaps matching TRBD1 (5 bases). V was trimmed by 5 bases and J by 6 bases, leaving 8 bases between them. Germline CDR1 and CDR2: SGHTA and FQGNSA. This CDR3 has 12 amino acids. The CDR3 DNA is TGTGCCAGCAGCCTGGACACCAATGAGCAGTTCTTC. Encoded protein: CASSLDTNEQFF.

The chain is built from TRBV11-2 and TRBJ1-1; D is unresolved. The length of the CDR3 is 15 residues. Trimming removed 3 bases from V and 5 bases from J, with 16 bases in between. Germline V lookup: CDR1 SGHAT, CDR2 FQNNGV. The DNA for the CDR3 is TGTGCCAGCAGCTTTCGGCGAGAGGGAGGGACTGAAGCTTTCTTT. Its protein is CASSFRREGGTEAFF.

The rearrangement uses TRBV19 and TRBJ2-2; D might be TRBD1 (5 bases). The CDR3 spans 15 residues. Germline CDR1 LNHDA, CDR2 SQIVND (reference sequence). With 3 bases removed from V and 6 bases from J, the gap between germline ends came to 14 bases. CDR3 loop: CASSIGQGLPGELFF. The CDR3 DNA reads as TGTGCCAGTAGTATCGGTCAGGGCCTCCCCGGGGAGCTGTTTTTT.

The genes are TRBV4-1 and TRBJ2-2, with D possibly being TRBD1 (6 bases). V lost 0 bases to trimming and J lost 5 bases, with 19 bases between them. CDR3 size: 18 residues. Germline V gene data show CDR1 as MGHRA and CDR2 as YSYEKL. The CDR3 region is CASSQEVIRRGGTGELFF. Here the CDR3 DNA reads TGCGCCAGCAGCCAAGAGGTTATCCGCAGGGGCGGGACCGGGGAGCTGTTTTTT.

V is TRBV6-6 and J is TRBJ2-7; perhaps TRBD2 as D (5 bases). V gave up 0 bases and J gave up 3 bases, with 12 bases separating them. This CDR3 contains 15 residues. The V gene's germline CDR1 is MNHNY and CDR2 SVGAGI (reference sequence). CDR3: CASSYSWSGNYEQYF. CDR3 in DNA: TGTGCCAGCAGTTACTCGTGGAGCGGTAACTACGAGCAGTACTTC.

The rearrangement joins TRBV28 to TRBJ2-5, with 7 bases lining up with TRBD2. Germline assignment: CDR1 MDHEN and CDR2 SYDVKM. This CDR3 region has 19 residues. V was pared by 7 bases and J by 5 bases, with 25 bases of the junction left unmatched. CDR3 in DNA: TGTGCCAGCACCACATCAGTCTTCCCCGGTAGGGAGGGATACGAGACCCAGTACTTC. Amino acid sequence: CASTTSVFPGREGYETQYF.

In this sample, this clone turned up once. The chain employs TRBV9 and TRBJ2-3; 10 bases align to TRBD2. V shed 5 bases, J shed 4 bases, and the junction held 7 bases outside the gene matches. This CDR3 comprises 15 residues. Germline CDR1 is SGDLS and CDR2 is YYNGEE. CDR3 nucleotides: TGTGCCAGCAGAGAATCTCTAGCGGGAGCAGATACGCAGTATTTT. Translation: CASRESLAGADTQYF.

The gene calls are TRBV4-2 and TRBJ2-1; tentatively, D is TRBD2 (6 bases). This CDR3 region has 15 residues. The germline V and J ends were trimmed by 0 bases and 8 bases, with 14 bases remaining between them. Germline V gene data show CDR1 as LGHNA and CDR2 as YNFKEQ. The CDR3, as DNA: TGTGCCAGCAGCCAAGAGGAGGGGAAAAGCGATGAGCAGTTCTTC. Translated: CASSQEEGKSDEQFF.

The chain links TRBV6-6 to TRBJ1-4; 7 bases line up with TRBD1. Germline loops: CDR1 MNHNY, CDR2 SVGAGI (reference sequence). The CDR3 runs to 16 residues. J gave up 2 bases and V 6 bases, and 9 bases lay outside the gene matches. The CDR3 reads CASRGDRAGTNEKLFF. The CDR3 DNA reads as TGTGCCAGCAGGGGAGACAGGGCGGGCACTAATGAAAAACTGTTTTTT.

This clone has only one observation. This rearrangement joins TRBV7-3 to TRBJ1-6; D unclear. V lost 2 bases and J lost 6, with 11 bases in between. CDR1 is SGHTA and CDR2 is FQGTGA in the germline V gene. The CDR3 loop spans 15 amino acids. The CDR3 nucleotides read TGTGCCAGCAGCTTAGACGTCGGGGTTAATTCACCCCTCCACTTT. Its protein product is CASSLDVGVNSPLHF.

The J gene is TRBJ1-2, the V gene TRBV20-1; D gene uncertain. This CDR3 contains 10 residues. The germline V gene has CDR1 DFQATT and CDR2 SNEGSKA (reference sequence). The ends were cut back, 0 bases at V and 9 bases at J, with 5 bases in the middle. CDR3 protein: CSARDESYTF. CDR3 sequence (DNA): TGCAGTGCTAGAGATGAGAGCTACACCTTC.

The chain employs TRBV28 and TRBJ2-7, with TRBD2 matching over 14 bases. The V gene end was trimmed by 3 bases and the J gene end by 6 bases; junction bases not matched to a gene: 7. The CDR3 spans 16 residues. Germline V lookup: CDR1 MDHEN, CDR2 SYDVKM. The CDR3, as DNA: TGTGCCAGCAGTTTCGACTCCGGGACTAGCGGGAGCGAGCAGTACTTC. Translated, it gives CASSFDSGTSGSEQYF.

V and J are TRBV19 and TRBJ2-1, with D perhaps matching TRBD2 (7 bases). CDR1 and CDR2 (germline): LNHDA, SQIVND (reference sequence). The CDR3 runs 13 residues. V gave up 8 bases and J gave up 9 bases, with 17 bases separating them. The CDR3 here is CASRRTGGIEQFF. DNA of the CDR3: TGTGCCAGTCGTCGGACGGGGGGCATTGAGCAGTTCTTC.

The CDR3 protein is CASSLEGQTF. In nucleotides, the CDR3 is TGTGCCAGCAGCCTAGAGGGACAAACCTTC. The V gene is TRBV2, the J gene TRBJ1-2, with D tentatively TRBD1 (6 bases). The germline gives CDR1 SNHLY, CDR2 FYNNEI. CDR3 length: 10 amino acids. V was shortened by 6 bases and J by 14 bases, with 13 bases between the two germline ends.